The 17 T cell receptor beta chains in this list originate from one sample, sequenced in a study of T cells after yellow fever vaccination. Via MiXCR, TCRdb re-called the 5' RACE reads, giving one row per CDR3 protein. In the table there are under 250,000 distinct CDR3 sequences, 6.9% of which are singletons. This specimen was CD4+ T cells sorted from PBMCs, taken 15 days after the yellow fever booster vaccination. All receptors derive from a man between 25 and 39 years old who received the YFV17D yellow fever vaccine.

The table lists this clonotype with a few counts. V and J are TRBV7-2 and TRBJ2-1, with D possibly matching TRBD1 (5 bases). The V gene's germline CDR1 is SGHTA and CDR2 FQGNSA. The germline V and J ends were trimmed by 2 bases and 8 bases, with 16 bases remaining between them. The CDR3 spans 15 residues. In nucleotides, the CDR3 is TGTGCCAGCAGCTTATTTACGGCGACAGCCGATGAGCAGTTCTTC. Residues: CASSLFTATADEQFF. The full variable domain, its missing parts supplied by reference TRBV7-2 and TRBJ2-1, is GAGVSQSPSNKVTEKGKDVELRCDPISGHTALYWYRQSLGQGLEFLIYFQGNSAPDKSGLPSDRFSAERTGGSVSTLTIQRTQQEDSAVYLCASSLFTATADEQFFGPGTRLTVL.

About this clonotype itself: A single base separates this from a much larger clone, so it may be a read error. The V and J genes are TRBV29-1 and TRBJ2-3; D is uncertain. In germline, CDR1 is SQVTM, CDR2 ANQGSEA. The V end was cut by 7 bases, the J end by 5 bases, with 13 bases between. The CDR3 is 12 amino acids. As DNA, the CDR3 is TGCAGCGGCTGGGCAGCCAAAGATACGCAGTATTTT. Its protein product is CSGWAAKDTQYF.

This chain connects TRBV4-2 to TRBJ2-7; weak D call: TRBD1 (5 bases). The CDR3 covers 16 residues. CDR1 and CDR2 from the germline V gene are LGHNA and YNFKEQ. The V gene lost 2 bases and the J gene lost 5 bases, with 19 bases spanning the gap. The chain's CDR3 is CASSQRRQLGWDEQYF. The CDR3 DNA sequence: TGTGCCAGCAGCCAACGTCGACAGCTGGGCTGGGACGAGCAGTACTTC.

This clonotype was counted many times. The rearrangement uses TRBV20-1 and TRBJ2-2; perhaps TRBD2 as D (6 bases). CDR1 and CDR2 from the germline V gene are DFQATT and SNEGSKA (reference sequence). Trimming took 0 bases from V and 6 from J, leaving 11 bases between them. The CDR3 is made up of 14 amino acids. Written as DNA, the CDR3 is TGCAGTGCTAGAGATGGAGGGGCCGCCGGGGAGCTGTTTTTT. Amino acid sequence: CSARDGGAAGELFF.

This clonotype was counted a few times. The J gene is TRBJ2-7, the V gene TRBV20-1; 12 nucleotides match TRBD2. The germline gives CDR1 DFQATT, CDR2 SNEGSKA (reference sequence). V was pared by 6 bases and J by 3 bases, with 6 bases of the junction left unmatched. This CDR3 has 14 amino acids. The CDR3 spells CSAQATSGSYEQYF. CDR3 in DNA: TGCAGTGCACAGGCGACTAGCGGGAGCTACGAGCAGTACTTC.

The V and J genes are TRBV19 and TRBJ1-6, with 9 positions matching TRBD1. V gave up 7 bases and J gave up 9 bases; unmatched junction bases: 7. Germline assignment: CDR1 LNHDA and CDR2 SQIVND (reference sequence). CDR3 length: 14 residues. The CDR3 region is CASTPGQGPSPLHF. As DNA, the CDR3 is TGTGCCAGTACCCCAGGACAGGGGCCTTCACCCCTCCACTTT.

This clonotype was recorded a few times. The CDR3 DNA reads TGTGCCAGCAGTCTCCATACAGATACGCAGTATTTT. It translates to CASSLHTDTQYF. The chain employs TRBV12-3 or TRBV12-4 and TRBJ2-3; D call uncertain. The CDR3 spans 12 residues. Trimming shortened V by 5 bases and J by 3 bases, and 6 bases separated the two germline ends.

This clonotype has ten or more counts. The chain recombines TRBV20-1 with TRBJ2-6, with D possibly being TRBD2 (5 bases). CDR1 DFQATT and CDR2 SNEGSKA come from the germline V gene (reference sequence). This CDR3 comprises 15 residues. The V and J ends lost 0 bases and 1 base respectively, with 7 bases between them. The CDR3 nucleotides are TGCAGTGCTAGAGAGACTACTTCTGGGGCCAACGTCCTGACTTTC. Protein: CSARETTSGANVLTF.

This clonotype was counted only a few times. This rearrangement joins TRBV20-1 to TRBJ2-3; D remains ambiguous. Germline-derived CDR1 and CDR2 are DFQATT and SNEGSKA (reference sequence). V lost 5 bases, J lost 0 bases, and 3 bases lay in between. The CDR3 is 11 amino acids. CDR3 nucleotide sequence: TGCAGTGCTTACAGCACAGATACGCAGTATTTT. Its protein product is CSAYSTDTQYF.

This clonotype was seen a few times. J is TRBJ2-3 and V is TRBV6-5; 8 bases are shared with TRBD2. CDR1 is MNHEY, CDR2 SVGAGI, per germline. V was pared by 7 bases and J by 2 bases, with 11 bases of the junction left unmatched. The CDR3 is 16 amino acids. The CDR3 protein is CASISLAGGSTDTQYF. CDR3 coding DNA: TGTGCCAGCATTTCTTTGGCGGGAGGTTCCACAGATACGCAGTATTTT.

This clonotype was observed a handful of times. The V gene is TRBV5-1, the J gene TRBJ2-2; 8 nucleotides align to TRBD2. The V gene's germline CDR1 is SGHRS and CDR2 YFSETQ. This CDR3 spans 14 amino acids. V lost 6 bases to trimming and J lost 6 bases; unmatched junction nucleotides: 7. The CDR3 loop is CASTSGSNPGELFF. In nucleotides, the CDR3 is TGCGCCAGCACAAGCGGGAGCAATCCCGGGGAGCTGTTTTTT.

The rearrangement uses TRBV15 and TRBJ2-7; 8 nucleotides line up with TRBD1. Trimming at V came to 1 base and at J to 3 bases, leaving 2 bases not matched to a gene. The CDR3 runs 14 residues. The germline CDR1 and CDR2 sequences are LNHNV and YYDKDF (reference sequence). In DNA, the CDR3 is TGTGCCACCAGCAGAGGTGGACAGGGCTACGAGCAGTACTTC. Protein sequence: CATSRGGQGYEQYF.

A few counts support this clonotype. The rearrangement uses TRBV6-6 and TRBJ2-4; no definite D call. Germline V gives CDR1 MNHNY, CDR2 SVGAGI (reference sequence). The CDR3 is made up of 13 amino acids. V lost 7 bases, J lost 6 bases, and 13 bases lay in between. CDR3 nucleotide sequence: TGTGCCAGCATGGAAGTGCCGACAAACATTCAGTACTTC. It encodes CASMEVPTNIQYF.

This clonotype was recorded a few times. The chain uses TRBV20-1 and TRBJ2-3, with D possibly matching TRBD2 (5 bases). V dropped 3 bases and J dropped 0 bases, with 10 bases sitting between them. Germline-derived CDR1 and CDR2 are DFQATT and SNEGSKA (reference sequence). This CDR3 is built from 14 residues. DNA of the CDR3: TGCAGTGCTAGGGCGCGGACTAGCACAGATACGCAGTATTTT. Protein: CSARARTSTDTQYF.

Notes on this clonotype: The conserved phenylalanine or tryptophan is not found at the CDR3 terminus, so this likely reflects a read error. The rearrangement uses TRBV4-3 and TRBJ1-2; D remains unclear. V lost 0 bases and J 7 bases, leaving 15 bases between the germline ends. Germline CDR1 and CDR2: LGHNA and YSLEER. This CDR3 has 15 amino acids. CDR3 DNA: TGCGCCAGCAGCCAAGAGTCGACGCTGGGTGCTGGCTACACCATC. Translated: CASSQESTLGAGYTI.

This clonotype turned up a few times. This chain joins TRBV20-1 and TRBJ2-3; D is unclear. Trimming took off 5 bases at V and 1 base at J, with 10 bases between the two ends. The CDR3 extends over 13 amino acids. Germline-derived CDR1 and CDR2 are DFQATT and SNEGSKA (reference sequence). The CDR3 region has the DNA TGCAGTGCTTGCCCCCGCGGCACAGATACGCAGTATTTT. Residues: CSACPRGTDTQYF.

This chain uses TRBV20-1 with TRBJ1-5, with D perhaps matching TRBD1 (5 bases). Trimming pared 2 bases from V and 3 bases from J, leaving 11 bases between. Germline V gene sequence: CDR1 DFQATT, CDR2 SNEGSKA (reference sequence). CDR3 length: 14 residues. Here the CDR3 DNA reads TGCAGTGCTAGAAAGAACGGGGCCAATCAGCCCCAGCATTTT. Amino acid sequence: CSARKNGANQPQHF.